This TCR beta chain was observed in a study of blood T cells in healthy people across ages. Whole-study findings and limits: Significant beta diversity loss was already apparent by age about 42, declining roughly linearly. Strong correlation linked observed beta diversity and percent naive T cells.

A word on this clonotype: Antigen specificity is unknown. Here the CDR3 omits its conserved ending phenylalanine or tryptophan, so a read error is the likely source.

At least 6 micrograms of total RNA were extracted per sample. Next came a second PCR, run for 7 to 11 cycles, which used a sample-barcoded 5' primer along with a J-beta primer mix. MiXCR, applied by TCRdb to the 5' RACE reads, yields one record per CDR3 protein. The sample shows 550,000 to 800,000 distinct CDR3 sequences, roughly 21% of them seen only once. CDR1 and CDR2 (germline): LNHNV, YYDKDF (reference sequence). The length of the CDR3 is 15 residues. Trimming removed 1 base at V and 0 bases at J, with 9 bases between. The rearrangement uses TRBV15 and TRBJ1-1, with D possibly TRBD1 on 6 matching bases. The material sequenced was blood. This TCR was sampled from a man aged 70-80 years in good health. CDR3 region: CATSRGDKMNTEAFS. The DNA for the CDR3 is TGTGCCACCAGCAGAGGGGACAAGATGAACACTGAAGCTTTCTCT.